Reported below is one TCR beta chain. Its cognate antigen is unknown. The data derive from a study of T cell responses to AZD1222 COVID-19 vaccine. Study-level points and caveats: The breadth and depth of Spike-specific TCRs increased once two AZD1222 doses had been given. Donors were largely white British and mainly female; clonal diversity was possibly underestimated.

Germline V lookup: CDR1 MNHEY, CDR2 SVGAGI. This CDR3 spans 11 amino acids. The V gene lost 11 bases and the J gene lost 6 bases, with 13 bases spanning the gap. Profiling relied on immunoSEQ multiplex PCR, and the TCRdb table lists in-frame clones only, not all of them. The sample holds hundreds of thousands of clones, almost 95% seen once. Material: peripheral blood, obtained 28 days after the second AZD1222 dose. This sequence joins TRBV6-5 and TRBJ1-2, with D perhaps matching TRBD1 (5 bases). This clonotype originated in an adult who received the AZD1222 COVID-19 vaccine. The CDR3 loop reads CAGGWADGYTF. CDR3 bases: TGTGCCGGGGGTTGGGCCGATGGCTACACCTTC.